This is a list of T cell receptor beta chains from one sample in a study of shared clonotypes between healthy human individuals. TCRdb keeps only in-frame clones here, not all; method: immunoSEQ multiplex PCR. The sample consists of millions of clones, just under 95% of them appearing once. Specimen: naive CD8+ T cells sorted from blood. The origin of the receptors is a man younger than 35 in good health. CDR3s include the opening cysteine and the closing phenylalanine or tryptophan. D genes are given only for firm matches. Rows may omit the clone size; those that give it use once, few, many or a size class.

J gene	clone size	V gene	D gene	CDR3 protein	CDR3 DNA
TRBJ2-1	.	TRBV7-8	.	CASSTDSYNEQFF	TGTGCCAGCAGCACTGACTCGTACAATGAGCAGTTCTTC
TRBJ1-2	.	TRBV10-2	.	CASSESLTANYGYTF	TGCGCCAGCAGTGAGTCACTCACGGCTAACTATGGCTACACCTTC
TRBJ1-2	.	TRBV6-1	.	CASSEAGRGYGYTF	TGTGCCAGCAGTGAAGCGGGAAGGGGATATGGCTACACCTTC
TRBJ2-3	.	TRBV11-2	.	CASSPDGAQYF	TGTGCCAGCAGCCCAGACGGGGCGCAGTATTTT
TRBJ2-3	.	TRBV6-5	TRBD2	CASSPQRGGTDTQYF	TGTGCCAGCAGCCCTCAGCGGGGGGGGACAGATACGCAGTATTTT
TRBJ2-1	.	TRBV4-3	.	CASSQDFTGRYNEQFF	TGCGCCAGCAGCCAAGATTTCACTGGGCGTTACAATGAGCAGTTCTTC
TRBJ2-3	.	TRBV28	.	CASSFNNLSTDTQYF	TGTGCCAGCAGTTTTAACAACCTAAGCACAGATACGCAGTATTTT
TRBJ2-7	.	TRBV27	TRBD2	CASSLGLAGGRTYEQYF	TGTGCCAGCAGTTTAGGACTAGCGGGGGGGAGGACCTACGAGCAGTACTTC
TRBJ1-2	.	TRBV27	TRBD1	CASSSVTGGYGYTF	TGTGCCAGCAGTTCAGTGACAGGGGGCTATGGCTACACCTTC
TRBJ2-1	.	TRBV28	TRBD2	CASSPTSGYNEQFF	TGTGCCAGCAGCCCGACTAGCGGATACAATGAGCAGTTCTTC
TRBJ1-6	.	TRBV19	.	CASTGSYNSPLHF	TGTGCCAGTACTGGGTCCTATAATTCACCCCTCCACTTT
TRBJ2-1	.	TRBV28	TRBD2	CASTVSGGVYNEQFF	TGTGCCAGCACCGTTAGCGGGGGGGTCTACAATGAGCAGTTCTTC
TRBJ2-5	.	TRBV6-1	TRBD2	CASSESPLAGVETQYF	TGTGCCAGCAGTGAATCCCCTCTAGCGGGGGTAGAGACCCAGTACTTC
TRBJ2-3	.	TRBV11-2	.	CASSLGATQYF	TGTGCCAGCAGCTTAGGGGCTACGCAGTATTTT
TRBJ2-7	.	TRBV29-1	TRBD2	CSVGGTSGGSSYEQYF	TGCAGCGTTGGTGGGACTAGCGGGGGGAGCTCCTACGAGCAGTACTTC
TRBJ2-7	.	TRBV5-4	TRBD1	CASSHGQGYEQYF	TGTGCCAGCAGCCATGGACAGGGATACGAGCAGTACTTC
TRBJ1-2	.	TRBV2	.	CASSEMTGQGYTF	TGTGCCAGCAGTGAAATGACAGGTCAAGGCTACACCTTC
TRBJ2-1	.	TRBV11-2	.	CASSSGIPEQFF	TGTGCCAGCAGCTCCGGGATACCTGAGCAGTTCTTC
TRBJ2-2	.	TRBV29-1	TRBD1	CSVEGGQSANTGELFF	TGCAGCGTTGAAGGGGGACAGAGTGCGAACACCGGGGAGCTGTTTTTT
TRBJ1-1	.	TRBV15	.	CATSDLGGEAFF	TGTGCCACCAGCGACTTGGGCGGTGAAGCTTTCTTT
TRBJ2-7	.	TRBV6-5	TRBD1	CASRPGTGGEQYF	TGTGCCAGCAGGCCCGGGACAGGGGGGGAGCAGTACTTC
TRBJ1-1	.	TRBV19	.	CASSSPTVNTEAFF	TGTGCCAGTAGTTCACCGACAGTTAACACTGAAGCTTTCTTT
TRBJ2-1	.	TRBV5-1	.	CASSLSSHSYNEQFF	TGCGCCAGCAGCTTGTCTAGCCACTCCTACAATGAGCAGTTCTTC
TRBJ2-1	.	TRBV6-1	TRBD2	CASSSVGAGDNEQFF	TGTGCCAGCAGTTCCGTGGGAGCGGGAGACAATGAGCAGTTCTTC
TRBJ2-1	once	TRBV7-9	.	CASSPPEADYNEQFF	TGTGCCAGCAGTCCCCCGGAAGCCGACTACAATGAGCAGTTCTTC
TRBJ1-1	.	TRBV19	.	CASSPPPGNTEAFF	TGTGCCAGTAGCCCACCCCCGGGAAACACTGAAGCTTTCTTT
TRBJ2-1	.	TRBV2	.	CASSDPDPRDEQFF	TGTGCCAGCAGTGACCCGGACCCCCGAGATGAGCAGTTCTTC
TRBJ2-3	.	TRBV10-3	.	CAISEGMANTQYF	TGTGCCATCAGTGAGGGGATGGCAAATACGCAGTATTTT
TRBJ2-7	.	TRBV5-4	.	CASSLGGPYEQYF	TGTGCCAGCAGCTTAGGGGGACCCTACGAGCAGTACTTC
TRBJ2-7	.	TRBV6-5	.	CASSYSIGALDEQYF	TGTGCCAGCAGTTACTCGATAGGGGCGCTGGACGAGCAGTACTTC
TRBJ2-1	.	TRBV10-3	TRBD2	CAISELRELPYEQFF	TGTGCCATCAGTGAGTTGCGGGAGTTGCCGTATGAGCAGTTCTTC
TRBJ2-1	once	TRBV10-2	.	CASTAVSINEQFF	TGCGCCAGCACGGCAGTATCCATCAATGAGCAGTTCTTC
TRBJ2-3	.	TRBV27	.	CASSPSGDGVSTDTQYF	TGTGCCAGCAGTCCCTCTGGGGACGGAGTAAGCACAGATACGCAGTATTTT
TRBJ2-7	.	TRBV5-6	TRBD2	CASSLGTSGGYEQYF	TGTGCCAGCAGCCTTGGGACTAGCGGAGGTTACGAGCAGTACTTC
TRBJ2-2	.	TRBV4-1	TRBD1	CASSQGWTGFPGELFF	TGCGCCAGCAGCCAAGGATGGACAGGTTTCCCCGGGGAGCTGTTTTTT
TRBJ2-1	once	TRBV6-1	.	CASSLREQFF	TGTGCCAGCAGCTTGAGGGAGCAGTTCTTC
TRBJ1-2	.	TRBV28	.	CASSLAKTLDYTF	TGTGCCAGCAGTTTAGCGAAGACACTTGACTACACCTTC
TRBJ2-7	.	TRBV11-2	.	CASSFTGNEQYF	TGTGCCAGCAGCTTTACCGGGAACGAGCAGTACTTC
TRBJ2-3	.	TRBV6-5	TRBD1	CASSPRDRGQDTQYF	TGTGCCAGCAGCCCCCGGGACAGGGGGCAAGATACGCAGTATTTT
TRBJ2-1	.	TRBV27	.	CASGAASQYNEQFF	TGTGCCAGTGGGGCGGCTTCCCAATACAATGAGCAGTTCTTC
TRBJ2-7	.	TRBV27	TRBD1	CASSLWGQGAYEQYF	TGTGCCAGCAGTTTGTGGGGGCAGGGGGCTTACGAGCAGTACTTC
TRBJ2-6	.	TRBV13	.	CASSQMGAGANVLTF	TGTGCCAGCAGCCAAATGGGGGCTGGGGCCAACGTCCTGACTTTC